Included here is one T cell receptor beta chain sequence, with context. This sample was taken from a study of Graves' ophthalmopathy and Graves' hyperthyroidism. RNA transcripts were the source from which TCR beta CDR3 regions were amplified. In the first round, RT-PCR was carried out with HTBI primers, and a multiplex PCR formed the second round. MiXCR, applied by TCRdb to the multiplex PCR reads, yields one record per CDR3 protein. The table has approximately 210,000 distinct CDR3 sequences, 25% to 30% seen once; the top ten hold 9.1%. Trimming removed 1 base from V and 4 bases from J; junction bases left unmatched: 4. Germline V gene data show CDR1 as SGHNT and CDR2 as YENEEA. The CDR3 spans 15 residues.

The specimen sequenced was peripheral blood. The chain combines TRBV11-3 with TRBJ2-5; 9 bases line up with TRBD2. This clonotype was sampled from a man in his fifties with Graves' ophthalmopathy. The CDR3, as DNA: TGTGCCAGCAGCTTAGTTCTAGCGGGATCAGAGACCCAGTACTTC. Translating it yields CASSLVLAGSETQYF.